This TCR beta chain was sequenced during a study of T cells in Graves' hyperthyroidism and ophthalmopathy. The germline V and J ends were trimmed by 2 bases and 0 bases, with 8 bases remaining between them. CDR1 is MNHEY and CDR2 is SMNVEV in the germline V gene (reference sequence). The CDR3 has 14 amino acids. This clonotype occurred many times. Amplified TCR beta CDR3 regions derived from RNA transcripts. The TCR CDR3 first-round RT-PCR relied on the HTBI primer set. Each CDR3 protein is one row after TCRdb ran MiXCR on the multiplex PCR reads. The data show about 200,000 distinct CDR3 sequences, roughly 17% seen once. Stable Graves' hyperthyroidism meant no ophthalmopathy progression within 18 months. Uncontrolled infection, other autoimmune disease, pregnancy or lactation disqualified patients from enrolment.

The chain uses TRBV27 and TRBJ2-7; D gene unclear. Input material: blood. This sequence was found in a woman between 50 and 59 years old with Graves' hyperthyroidism. CDR3 DNA sequence: TGTGCCAGCAGTTTAGCCAGATTCTCCTACGAGCAGTACTTC. It yields the protein CASSLARFSYEQYF.